A selection of T cell receptor beta chains follows, all from one sample in a study of blood T cell repertoires in COVID-19. This table comes from immunoSEQ multiplex PCR, and its TCRdb copy is limited to in-frame clones, with some not included. Counted here are 390,000 or so clones, around 92% occurring once; the ten biggest clones make up around 3%. The specimen sequenced was peripheral blood. These receptors were taken from a woman in her thirties with COVID-19, enrolled during active disease. Each CDR3 is given with its conserved first and last residue. The D gene is left open where the match is weak. Size is omitted from some rows. Given values are once, few, many or a class for expanded clones.

V	D	size	J	CDR3	DNA
TRBV19	TRBD2	NA	TRBJ2-5	CASSPSGIQETQYF	TGTGCCAGTAGCCCTAGCGGGATCCAAGAGACCCAGTACTTC
TRBV29-1	TRBD2	NA	TRBJ2-1	CSVAGTSGGGDEQFF	TGCAGCGTTGCCGGGACTAGCGGCGGGGGCGATGAGCAGTTCTTC
TRBV7-8	NA	NA	TRBJ1-5	CASRLGGASNQPQHF	TGTGCCAGCAGGCTGGGGGGGGCTAGCAATCAGCCCCAGCATTTT
TRBV10-1	NA	NA	TRBJ2-3	CASSAGSPGTDTQYF	TGCGCCAGCAGCGCGGGGAGCCCGGGCACAGATACGCAGTATTTT
TRBV4-2	TRBD2	few	TRBJ2-5	CASSPKLAGGPETQYF	TGTGCCAGCAGCCCGAAACTAGCGGGGGGGCCGGAGACCCAGTACTTC
TRBV19	NA	NA	TRBJ1-6	CASSIQAEAFGNSPLHF	TGTGCCAGTAGTATACAAGCTGAGGCGTTTGGGAATTCACCCCTCCACTTT
TRBV5-1	NA	NA	TRBJ2-7	CASSLGSGPYEQYF	TGCGCCAGCAGCTTAGGGAGCGGACCCTACGAGCAGTACTTC
TRBV27	TRBD1	NA	TRBJ2-5	CASSLRTGGFETQYF	TGTGCCAGCAGTTTACGGACAGGGGGGTTTGAGACCCAGTACTTC
TRBV27	TRBD1	NA	TRBJ1-1	CASSKTGMNTEAFF	TGTGCCAGCAGCAAGACAGGGATGAACACTGAAGCTTTCTTT
TRBV7-6	NA	NA	TRBJ1-5	CASSSNSNQPQHF	TGTGCCAGCAGCTCAAATAGCAATCAGCCCCAGCATTTT
TRBV28	NA	NA	TRBJ2-1	CASSSKRVESYNEQFF	TGTGCCAGCAGTTCTAAGCGGGTTGAATCCTACAATGAGCAGTTCTTC
TRBV5-1	NA	NA	TRBJ2-5	CASSNRDMEETQYF	TGCGCCAGCAGCAACCGGGACATGGAAGAGACCCAGTACTTC
TRBV27	NA	NA	TRBJ1-1	CASSLGLNTEAFF	TGTGCCAGCAGTTTAGGACTCAACACTGAAGCTTTCTTT
TRBV4-3	NA	NA	TRBJ1-4	CASSQDSTRESEKLFF	TGCGCCAGCAGCCAAGATTCGACCCGGGAGAGTGAAAAACTGTTTTTT
TRBV29-1	NA	NA	TRBJ2-5	CSVQGDRETQYF	TGCAGCGTCCAGGGTGATCGGGAGACCCAGTACTTC
TRBV25-1	TRBD1	NA	TRBJ1-1	CASSESGQGSAFF	TGTGCCAGCAGTGAATCCGGACAGGGTTCGGCTTTCTTT
TRBV4-1	NA	NA	TRBJ2-3	CASSQEAVASTDTQYF	TGCGCCAGCAGCCAAGAGGCCGTGGCCAGCACAGATACGCAGTATTTT
TRBV23-1	NA	NA	TRBJ2-3	CASSQTRDTQYF	TGCGCCAGCAGTCAGACCAGGGATACGCAGTATTTT
TRBV5-4	TRBD2	NA	TRBJ2-1	CASSLRLAGDEQFF	TGTGCCAGCAGCTTGCGACTAGCGGGAGATGAGCAGTTCTTC
TRBV11-2	TRBD1	NA	TRBJ2-6	CASSYDRGAGANVLTF	TGTGCCAGCAGCTACGACAGGGGTGCTGGGGCCAACGTCCTGACTTTC
TRBV2	TRBD1	NA	TRBJ2-5	CASSWTGQETQYF	TGTGCCAGCAGTTGGACAGGGCAAGAGACCCAGTACTTC
TRBV6-2/TRBV6-3	NA	NA	TRBJ2-2	CASSYNFEQGNTGELFF	TGTGCCAGCAGTTACAATTTTGAACAGGGAAACACCGGGGAGCTGTTTTTT
TRBV6-4	TRBD1	many	TRBJ2-3	CASSVVGQGADTQYF	TGTGCCAGCAGTGTGGTCGGACAGGGGGCCGATACGCAGTATTTT
TRBV24-1	TRBD2	NA	TRBJ2-3	CATSDPGLAGSTDTQYF	TGTGCCACCAGTGATCCGGGACTAGCGGGGAGCACAGATACGCAGTATTTT
TRBV7-9	TRBD1	NA	TRBJ2-5	CASSPRTGEETQYF	TGTGCCAGCAGCCCCCGGACAGGAGAAGAGACCCAGTACTTC
TRBV28	NA	NA	TRBJ1-3	CASRSGTGNTIYF	TGTGCCAGCAGATCGGGGACTGGAAACACCATATATTTT
TRBV6-2/TRBV6-3	NA	NA	TRBJ2-5	CASSSQGATVLETQYF	TGTGCCAGCAGTTCGCAAGGGGCTACCGTGCTGGAGACCCAGTACTTC
TRBV4-1	TRBD1	once	TRBJ1-2	CASSHSPDRANYGYTF	TGCGCCAGCAGCCACTCTCCGGACAGGGCCAACTATGGCTACACCTTC
TRBV11-3	TRBD2	NA	TRBJ2-2	CASSLAGGLGISGELFF	TGTGCCAGCAGCTTAGCGGGGGGACTAGGGATTTCCGGGGAGCTGTTTTTT
TRBV10-3	TRBD2	few	TRBJ2-1	CAISATSGSKSTNEQFF	TGTGCCATCAGTGCAACTAGCGGGAGTAAGAGCACAAATGAGCAGTTCTTC
TRBV12-3/TRBV12-4	NA	NA	TRBJ1-1	CASSNPRTGKAFF	TGTGCCAGCAGTAACCCCCGGACCGGGAAAGCTTTCTTT
TRBV10-3	TRBD1	NA	TRBJ2-7	CALGGQGAFGEQYF	TGTGCCTTGGGGGGACAGGGGGCTTTTGGCGAGCAGTACTTC
TRBV7-2	NA	NA	TRBJ2-4	CASSLDPGEAKNIQYF	TGTGCCAGCAGCTTAGACCCCGGGGAAGCCAAAAACATTCAGTACTTC
TRBV7-6	TRBD2	NA	TRBJ2-7	CASSSQSGSGGLYEQYF	TGTGCCAGCAGCTCGCAGTCGGGTAGCGGGGGCCTGTACGAGCAGTACTTC
TRBV5-1	TRBD2	NA	TRBJ2-6	CASSGGLAGAGANVLTF	TGCGCCAGCAGCGGGGGACTAGCGGGAGCTGGGGCCAACGTCCTGACTTTC
TRBV27	NA	few	TRBJ2-1	CASMSGKHEQFF	TGTGCCAGCATGTCCGGGAAGCATGAGCAGTTCTTC
TRBV12-3/TRBV12-4	NA	NA	TRBJ1-1	CASSLARTVEAFF	TGTGCCAGCAGTTTAGCGAGGACAGTCGAAGCTTTCTTT
TRBV14	TRBD1	NA	TRBJ1-2	CASSQARDRGNYGYTF	TGTGCCAGCAGCCAAGCCCGGGACAGGGGAAACTATGGCTACACCTTC
TRBV24-1	TRBD2	NA	TRBJ2-1	CATSDWGPGGRQFF	TGTGCCACCAGTGATTGGGGCCCGGGGGGGAGGCAGTTCTTC
TRBV28	NA	NA	TRBJ1-4	CASSSGIWKLFF	TGTGCCAGCAGTTCGGGGATATGGAAACTGTTTTTT
TRBV6-2/TRBV6-3	TRBD2	NA	TRBJ2-1	CASSYSNVGGGNEQFF	TGTGCCAGCAGTTACTCGAATGTCGGCGGGGGCAATGAGCAGTTCTTC
TRBV4-3	TRBD2	NA	TRBJ2-1	CASSQDSGKTYNEQFF	TGCGCCAGCAGCCAAGATAGCGGGAAAACCTACAATGAGCAGTTCTTC
TRBV11-2	NA	NA	TRBJ2-7	CASSLRHGDSYEQYF	TGTGCCAGCAGCTTAAGACATGGCGACTCCTACGAGCAGTACTTC